Listed below are T cell receptor beta chains from one sample, sequenced in a study of shared clonotypes between healthy human individuals. Libraries were prepared by immunoSEQ multiplex PCR; TCRdb keeps only in-frame clonotypes and omits some of them. The sample lists roughly 1,100,000 clones, roughly 80% occurring once. The sequenced sample consisted of memory CD4+ T cells sorted from blood. The receptors come from a man younger than 30 in good health. CDR3s include the opening cysteine and the closing phenylalanine or tryptophan. D genes are given only for firm matches. The size entry is marked missing in some rows and otherwise reads once, few, many or a size class.

NA,TRBD2,TRBJ2-1,TRBV9,TGTGCCAGCAGCGCGGGGGGTATTACCAATGAGCAGTTCTTC,CASSAGGITNEQFF
NA,NA,TRBJ1-2,TRBV4-3,TGCGCCAGCAGCCAAGATACGGGACTTCCTAATTACACCTTC,CASSQDTGLPNYTF
NA,TRBD1,TRBJ1-6,TRBV5-1,TGCGCCAGCAGCTCTGGACAGGGGGTTCAGAATTCACCCCTCCACTTT,CASSSGQGVQNSPLHF
NA,NA,TRBJ2-3,TRBV2,TGTGCCAGCAGTGAGACCGGAGATACGCAGTATTTT,CASSETGDTQYF
few,NA,TRBJ2-1,TRBV6-4,TGTGCCAGCAGTGACCAGAGAGGGAATGAGCAGTTCTTC,CASSDQRGNEQFF
NA,TRBD1,TRBJ1-2,TRBV27,TGTGCCAGCAGTTCTCAGGGGGGCGGCTACACCTTC,CASSSQGGGYTF
NA,NA,TRBJ2-2,TRBV18,TGTGCCAGCTCACCACCGATCCAAACCGGGGAGCTGTTTTTT,CASSPPIQTGELFF
NA,NA,TRBJ2-4,TRBV28,TGTGCCACTAGAGGAAGGACCAAAAACATTCAGTACTTC,CATRGRTKNIQYF
NA,NA,TRBJ1-2,TRBV7-6,TGTGCCAGCAGCTTAGACGGCGGGGATGGCTACACCTTC,CASSLDGGDGYTF
NA,TRBD1,TRBJ2-7,TRBV19,TGTGCCAGTAGTTCGACAGGGGACTACGAGCAGTACTTC,CASSSTGDYEQYF
NA,NA,TRBJ2-7,TRBV5-1,TGCGCCAGCAGCTGGACTGGCGACTACGAGCAGTACTTC,CASSWTGDYEQYF
NA,NA,TRBJ2-7,TRBV19,TGTGCCAGTAGTATAGGAGCATCCTACGAGCAGTACTTC,CASSIGASYEQYF
once,TRBD1,TRBJ1-2,TRBV28,TGTGCCAGCAGTTTATCGCGGGACAGGGAGGGAACCTTC,CASSLSRDREGTF
NA,NA,TRBJ2-7,TRBV6-1,TGTGCCAGCAGTGAAGCGCTAAGTAATGTAGGGGGGGAGCAGTACTTC,CASSEALSNVGGEQYF
NA,NA,TRBJ2-7,TRBV18,TGTGCCAGCTCTGAGGGGGGGGTTCGGCCCTCCTACGAGCAGTACTTC,CASSEGGVRPSYEQYF
NA,NA,TRBJ2-5,TRBV6-1,TGTGCCAGCACATGGGGACCGTTACAAGAGACCCAGTACTTC,CASTWGPLQETQYF
NA,TRBD2,TRBJ2-5,TRBV2,TGTGCCAGCAGTGTTGGCGGGAGTTATGAGACCCAGTACTTC,CASSVGGSYETQYF
NA,TRBD1,TRBJ1-1,TRBV18,TGTGCCAGCTCATCGACAGGGAATCCTGAAGCTTTCTTT,CASSSTGNPEAFF
few,NA,TRBJ2-5,TRBV10-2,TGCGCCAGCACCGTGTTGTTAGGGGAGACCCAGTACTTC,CASTVLLGETQYF
once,TRBD1,TRBJ2-1,TRBV4-3,TGCGCCAGCAGCCAAGATACGTACGGGACAGGCCTCTACAATGAGCAGTTCTTC,CASSQDTYGTGLYNEQFF
NA,NA,TRBJ2-7,TRBV5-1,TGCGCCAGCAGCGTAGGACGGTTATACGAGCAGTACTTC,CASSVGRLYEQYF
NA,NA,TRBJ1-5,TRBV9,TGTGCCAGCAGCCCGGATTCGGGACATAGCAATCAGCCCCAGCATTTT,CASSPDSGHSNQPQHF
NA,NA,TRBJ2-7,TRBV28,TGTGCCAGCAGTTTTGGGGCCCCAAGGACCTACGAGCAGTACTTC,CASSFGAPRTYEQYF
NA,NA,TRBJ1-2,TRBV20-1,TGCAGTGCTGAAACCTATGGCTACACCTTC,CSAETYGYTF
NA,TRBD1,TRBJ2-7,TRBV15,TGTGCCACCAGCATTAGGGACAGGGGACGCGAGCAGTACTTC,CATSIRDRGREQYF
NA,TRBD1,TRBJ2-3,TRBV28,TGTGCCAGCAGTTATGGGGCGACAGGGGTGCGAACCAATACGCAGTATTTT,CASSYGATGVRTNTQYF
NA,TRBD2,TRBJ2-5,TRBV2,TGTGCCAGCAATGGAGCGGGGGTGGTTCAAGAGACCCAGTACTTC,CASNGAGVVQETQYF
NA,NA,TRBJ1-1,TRBV9,TGTGCCAGCAGCGTAGCCCCTCCCGGGGGGGGGAACACTGAAGCTTTCTTT,CASSVAPPGGGNTEAFF
NA,TRBD2,TRBJ2-5,TRBV6-5,TGTGCCAGCAGTTACTCAGGCGGGAGGGAGACCCAGTACTTC,CASSYSGGRETQYF
few,TRBD2,TRBJ2-7,TRBV5-1,TGCGCCAGCAGACCGACTAGCGGGAACCCAGCGGGGACCCACGAGCAGTACTTC,CASRPTSGNPAGTHEQYF
few,TRBD2,TRBJ2-6,TRBV27,TGTGCCAGCAGTCGTACTAGCGGGGTCTCTGGGGCCAACGTCCTGACTTTC,CASSRTSGVSGANVLTF
NA,NA,TRBJ2-5,TRBV5-4,TGTGCCAGCAGCTTTGGTGGGACACGGTCGGAGACCCAGTACTTC,CASSFGGTRSETQYF
NA,NA,TRBJ2-1,TRBV7-2,TGTGCCAGCAGCTCAACAATCGGGATGTACAATGAGCAGTTCTTC,CASSSTIGMYNEQFF
NA,TRBD1,TRBJ1-4,TRBV7-9,TGTGCCAGCAGCTTAGGACAGGGTAATGAAAAACTGTTTTTT,CASSLGQGNEKLFF
NA,NA,TRBJ1-1,TRBV30,TGTGCCTGGAGTTTCTCCGACGGAAACACTGAAGCTTTCTTT,CAWSFSDGNTEAFF
NA,NA,TRBJ2-5,TRBV7-2,TGTGCCAGCAGCTTGAGTTGGGCGGTCAAGGAGACCCAGTACTTC,CASSLSWAVKETQYF
NA,NA,TRBJ2-5,TRBV5-4,TGTGCCAGCAGCTTGGTGGGGGGCCGAGAGACCCAGTACTTC,CASSLVGGRETQYF
few,TRBD2,TRBJ2-1,TRBV4-3,TGCGCCAGCAGCCGAAGCTGGGGTAGCGGGAGCGGTGAGCAGTTCTTC,CASSRSWGSGSGEQFF
NA,TRBD2,TRBJ2-1,TRBV6-6,TGTGCCAGCAGGGGACTAGCGGGGGAATCAGGAGAGCAGTTCTTC,CASRGLAGESGEQFF
NA,TRBD2,TRBJ2-4,TRBV13,TGTGCCAGCAGCTATAGCGGGGGAAACATTCAGTACTTC,CASSYSGGNIQYF
NA,TRBD1,TRBJ1-6,TRBV5-1,TGCGCCAGCAGACCCACAGGGGACTATAATTCACCCCTCCACTTT,CASRPTGDYNSPLHF
NA,NA,TRBJ2-3,TRBV10-3,TGTGCCATCAGTGAGGCGGACCGAGGGAGCACAGATACGCAGTATTTT,CAISEADRGSTDTQYF
NA,TRBD1,TRBJ2-7,TRBV28,TGTGCCAGCAGTTCTCCGGACAGGGGGATATACGAGCAGTACTTC,CASSSPDRGIYEQYF
NA,TRBD1,TRBJ2-1,TRBV5-1,TGCGCCAGCAGCGCTTACGGACAGGGACAATTCTACAATGAGCAGTTCTTC,CASSAYGQGQFYNEQFF
NA,TRBD1,TRBJ2-3,TRBV4-3,TGCGCCAGCAGCCAAACGACAGGGAGCACAGATACGCAGTATTTT,CASSQTTGSTDTQYF
NA,NA,TRBJ2-7,TRBV2,TGTGTCAGCAATAGGGACGGGAACTACGAGCAGTACTTC,CVSNRDGNYEQYF
NA,TRBD2,TRBJ2-1,TRBV7-2,TGTGCCAGCAGCCGACTAGCGGGAGGGCCCAATGAGCAGTTCTTC,CASSRLAGGPNEQFF
NA,NA,TRBJ1-2,TRBV11-2,TGTGCCAGCAGCTTAGAGGGCAGCTATGGCTACACCTTC,CASSLEGSYGYTF